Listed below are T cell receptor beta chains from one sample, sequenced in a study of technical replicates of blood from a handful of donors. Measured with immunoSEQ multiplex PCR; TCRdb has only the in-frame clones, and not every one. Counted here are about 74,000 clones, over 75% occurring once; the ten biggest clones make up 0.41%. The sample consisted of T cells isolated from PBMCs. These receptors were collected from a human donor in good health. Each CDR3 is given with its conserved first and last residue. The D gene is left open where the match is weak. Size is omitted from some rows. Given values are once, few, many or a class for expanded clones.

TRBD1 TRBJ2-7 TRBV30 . CAWSPKTGQLFSYEQYF TGTGCCTGGAGTCCGAAAACGGGACAGCTCTTCTCCTACGAGCAGTACTTC
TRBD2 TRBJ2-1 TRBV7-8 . CASSLGTSGALGAEQFF TGTGCCAGCAGCTTGGGGACTAGCGGGGCCCTGGGGGCTGAGCAGTTCTTC
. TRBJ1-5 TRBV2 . CASSDEGGQPQHF TGTGCCAGCAGTGATGAAGGAGGGCAGCCCCAGCATTTT
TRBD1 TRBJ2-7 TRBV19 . CASSGRDRDHEQYF TGTGCCAGTAGTGGCCGGGACAGGGATCACGAGCAGTACTTC
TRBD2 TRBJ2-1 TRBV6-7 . CASSYEREWVEQFF TGTGCCAGCAGTTACGAGCGGGAGTGGGTAGAGCAGTTCTTC
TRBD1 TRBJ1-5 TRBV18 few CASSPGQGVGQPQHF TGTGCCAGCTCCCCGGGACAGGGAGTTGGACAGCCCCAGCATTTT
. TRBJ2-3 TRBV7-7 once CAIRQAGTDTQYF TGTGCTATCCGACAGGCGGGCACAGATACGCAGTATTTT
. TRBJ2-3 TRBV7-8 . CASSLALLGSSTDTQYF TGTGCCAGCAGCTTAGCGCTCCTCGGGTCTAGCACAGATACGCAGTATTTT
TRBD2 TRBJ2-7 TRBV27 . CASAAGGPVYEQYF TGTGCCAGCGCAGCGGGAGGGCCTGTATACGAGCAGTACTTC
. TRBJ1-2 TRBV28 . CASSLSGYGYTF TGTGCCAGCAGTTTATCGGGCTATGGCTACACCTTC
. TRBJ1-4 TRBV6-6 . CASSYRQDDEKLFF TGTGCCAGCAGTTACAGGCAGGATGATGAAAAACTGTTTTTT
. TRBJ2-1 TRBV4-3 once CASSQGPRGFEQFF TGCGCCAGCAGCCAAGGGCCTCGGGGGTTTGAGCAGTTCTTC
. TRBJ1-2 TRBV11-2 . CASSLGTAYGYTF TGTGCCAGCAGCTTAGGGACAGCCTATGGCTACACCTTC
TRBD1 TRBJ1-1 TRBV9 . CASSVTGGTEAFF TGTGCCAGCAGCGTAACAGGGGGCACTGAAGCTTTCTTT
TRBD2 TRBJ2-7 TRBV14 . CASSQDWGLAGLSYEQYF TGTGCCAGCAGCCAAGACTGGGGACTAGCGGGACTCTCCTACGAGCAGTACTTC
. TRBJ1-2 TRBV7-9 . CASSLATGSAAYGYTF TGTGCCAGCAGCTTAGCTACAGGGAGCGCCGCCTATGGCTACACCTTC
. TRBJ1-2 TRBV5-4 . CASSLETPPRGYTF TGTGCCAGCAGCTTGGAGACACCCCCTCGAGGCTACACCTTC
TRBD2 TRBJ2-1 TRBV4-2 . CASSRGLAGDNEQFF TGTGCCAGCAGCCGGGGACTAGCGGGGGACAATGAGCAGTTCTTC
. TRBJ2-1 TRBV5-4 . CASSLGVGQGYNEQFF TGTGCCAGCAGCTTGGGTGTCGGGCAGGGGTACAATGAGCAGTTCTTC
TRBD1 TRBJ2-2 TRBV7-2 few CASSLRQGNTGELFF TGTGCCAGCAGCCTTCGACAGGGGAACACCGGGGAGCTGTTTTTT
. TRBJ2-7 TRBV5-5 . CASSLVQGSSYEQYF TGTGCCAGCAGTTTGGTGCAGGGGAGCTCCTACGAGCAGTACTTC
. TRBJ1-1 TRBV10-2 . CASTSGTPNTEAFF TGCGCCAGCACCTCAGGGACACCGAACACTGAAGCTTTCTTT
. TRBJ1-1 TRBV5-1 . CASSLATGLNTEAFF TGCGCCAGCAGCTTGGCCACAGGGCTGAACACTGAAGCTTTCTTT
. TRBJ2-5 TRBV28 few CASSRGLTQETQYF TGTGCCAGCAGTCGGGGACTGACACAAGAGACCCAGTACTTC
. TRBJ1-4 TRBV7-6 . CASSLEGRNEKLFF TGTGCCAGCAGCTTAGAAGGGAGAAATGAAAAACTGTTTTTT
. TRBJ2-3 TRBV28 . CASSAPGTDTQYF TGTGCCAGCAGTGCCCCGGGGACAGATACGCAGTATTTT
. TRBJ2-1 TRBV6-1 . CAGTHQGGNEQFF TGTGCCGGGACTCATCAGGGCGGGAATGAGCAGTTCTTC
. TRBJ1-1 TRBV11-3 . CASSPREGRTEAFF TGTGCCAGCAGCCCCAGGGAGGGGAGGACTGAAGCTTTCTTT
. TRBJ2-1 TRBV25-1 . CASSGSARNSYNEQFF TGTGCCAGCAGTGGAAGCGCCCGCAACTCCTACAATGAGCAGTTCTTC
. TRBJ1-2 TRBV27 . CASREQGQDYGYTF TGTGCCAGCAGAGAACAGGGTCAGGATTACGGCTACACCTTC
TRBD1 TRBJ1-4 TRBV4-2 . CATKTGTASTNEKLFF TGTGCCACCAAAACCGGGACAGCCTCAACTAATGAAAAACTGTTTTTT
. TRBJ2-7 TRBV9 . CASSVAGDIFSYEQYF TGTGCCAGCAGCGTAGCCGGGGACATCTTTTCCTACGAGCAGTACTTC
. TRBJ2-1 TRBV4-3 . CASSGGEVLSYNEQFF TGCGCCAGCAGCGGAGGTGAGGTTCTGTCCTACAATGAGCAGTTCTTC
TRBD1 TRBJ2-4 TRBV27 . CASSLKTGGIQYF TGTGCCAGCAGTTTGAAGACAGGGGGCATTCAGTACTTC
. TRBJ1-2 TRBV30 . CAWEEEGYTF TGTGCCTGGGAGGAGGAGGGCTACACCTTC
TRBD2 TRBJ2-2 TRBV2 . CASSGLAENTGELFF TGTGCCAGCAGCGGACTAGCGGAGAACACCGGGGAGCTGTTTTTT
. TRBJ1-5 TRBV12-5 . CASGSNQGRGSNQPQHF TGTGCTAGTGGTTCGAACCAGGGGCGGGGGAGCAATCAGCCCCAGCATTTT
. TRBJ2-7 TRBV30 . CAWSPGMGTPVSYEQYF TGTGCCTGGAGCCCGGGGATGGGGACACCCGTCTCCTACGAGCAGTACTTC